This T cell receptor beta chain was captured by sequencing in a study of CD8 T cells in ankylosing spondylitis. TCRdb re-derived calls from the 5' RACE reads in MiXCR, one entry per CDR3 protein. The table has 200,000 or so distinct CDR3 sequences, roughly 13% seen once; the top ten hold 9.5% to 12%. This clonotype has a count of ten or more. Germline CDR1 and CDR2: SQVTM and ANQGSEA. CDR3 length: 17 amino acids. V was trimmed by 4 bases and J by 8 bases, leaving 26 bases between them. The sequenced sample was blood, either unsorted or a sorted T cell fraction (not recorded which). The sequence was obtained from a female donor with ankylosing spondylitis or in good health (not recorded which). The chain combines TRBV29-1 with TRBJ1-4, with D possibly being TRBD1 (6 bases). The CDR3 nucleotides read TGCAGCGTTGGGGGAGGAGACCCAGGGGAACCGGAGGAAAAACTGTTTTTT. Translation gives CSVGGGDPGEPEEKLFF.